The rows below give T cell receptor beta chains drawn from one sample of a study of T-cell reconstitution after alpha-beta-depleted transplantation in children. TCRdb re-called the PCR reads through MiXCR, storing one row per CDR3 protein. In the table there are 200,000 to 250,000 distinct CDR3 sequences, roughly 9% of which are singletons. The sample in question was PBMCs from the stem cell graft donor, obtained from the stem cell graft. The origin of the receptors is a human donor who donated a stem cell graft to a child with acute lymphoblastic leukemia. CDR3s include the opening cysteine and the closing phenylalanine or tryptophan. Each record gives: CDR3 protein, J gene, D gene, V gene. The D gene is left open where the match is weak.

CDR3: CASSPSTGAGETQYF
J: TRBJ2-5
D: TRBD1
V: TRBV27

CDR3: CASSFGTGAMNTEAFF
J: TRBJ1-1
D: TRBD1
V: TRBV9

CDR3: CASSSPYGPGELFF
J: TRBJ2-2
D: .
V: TRBV7-9

CDR3: CASSSTRWTGFNEKLFF
J: TRBJ1-4
D: TRBD1
V: TRBV10-2

CDR3: CASSWGGQGRNQPQHF
J: TRBJ1-5
D: TRBD1
V: TRBV5-1

CDR3: CASSLVAGRTDTQYF
J: TRBJ2-3
D: TRBD2
V: TRBV7-9

CDR3: CASSSAGGQPQHF
J: TRBJ1-5
D: TRBD1
V: TRBV12-3/TRBV12-4

CDR3: CASSDTTGAYQPQHF
J: TRBJ1-5
D: TRBD1
V: TRBV5-5

CDR3: CASSWTSGGTGELFF
J: TRBJ2-2
D: TRBD2
V: TRBV5-1

CDR3: CSVGRDSSFTEQYF
J: TRBJ2-7
D: TRBD1
V: TRBV29-1

CDR3: CASSPDPGGIYEQYF
J: TRBJ2-7
D: TRBD1
V: TRBV7-2

CDR3: CATRTTPYSNQPQHF
J: TRBJ1-5
D: .
V: TRBV15

CDR3: CASSLLAGIHSPLHF
J: TRBJ1-6
D: .
V: TRBV7-9

CDR3: CASSQASGGLEQYF
J: TRBJ2-7
D: TRBD2
V: TRBV3-1

CDR3: CATPQGASQPQHF
J: TRBJ1-5
D: TRBD1
V: TRBV10-3

CDR3: CASSGRRQGVRHDEQFF
J: TRBJ2-1
D: .
V: TRBV5-1

CDR3: CASSHKRGSETQYF
J: TRBJ2-5
D: TRBD2
V: TRBV23-1

CDR3: CASSVVYNEQFF
J: TRBJ2-1
D: .
V: TRBV5-6

CDR3: CASSPITGSGNYEQYF
J: TRBJ2-7
D: .
V: TRBV4-1

CDR3: CASSIRWAETQYF
J: TRBJ2-5
D: .
V: TRBV19

CDR3: CASSGQDPSYEQYF
J: TRBJ2-7
D: TRBD1
V: TRBV5-1

CDR3: CASSLRGVAGGTSSYNEQFF
J: TRBJ2-1
D: TRBD2
V: TRBV27

CDR3: CASSTERGSYTDTQYF
J: TRBJ2-3
D: TRBD2
V: TRBV7-9

CDR3: CSARDQTNTGELFF
J: TRBJ2-2
D: .
V: TRBV20-1

CDR3: CASSQQGAYQPQHF
J: TRBJ1-5
D: TRBD1
V: TRBV2

CDR3: CSASISSGGPYEQYF
J: TRBJ2-7
D: TRBD2
V: TRBV20-1

CDR3: CASSSQQGGKTEAFF
J: TRBJ1-1
D: .
V: TRBV28

CDR3: CSARDEGGGGRTEAFF
J: TRBJ1-1
D: TRBD1
V: TRBV20-1

CDR3: CASSQGDGTGTDTQYF
J: TRBJ2-3
D: .
V: TRBV4-2

CDR3: CASSPGLAGGLYQETQYF
J: TRBJ2-5
D: TRBD2
V: TRBV5-1

CDR3: CATSAQGLPYNEQFF
J: TRBJ2-1
D: .
V: TRBV24-1

CDR3: CASSVDGQYGYTF
J: TRBJ1-2
D: .
V: TRBV5-1

CDR3: CSVEASGWSGNTIYF
J: TRBJ1-3
D: .
V: TRBV29-1

CDR3: CASSYRGLQETQYF
J: TRBJ2-5
D: .
V: TRBV6-5

CDR3: CASSLGQGQYNEQFF
J: TRBJ2-1
D: TRBD1
V: TRBV7-9

CDR3: CASSFRQGANEKLFF
J: TRBJ1-4
D: TRBD1
V: TRBV7-2

CDR3: CASSLVVSGGISTDTQYF
J: TRBJ2-3
D: TRBD2
V: TRBV7-8

CDR3: CASNPTGTRYEQYF
J: TRBJ2-7
D: TRBD1
V: TRBV2

CDR3: CASKTMVQGSGGYTF
J: TRBJ1-2
D: .
V: TRBV4-1

CDR3: CASSLQLSLAGETQYF
J: TRBJ2-5
D: TRBD2
V: TRBV5-6

CDR3: CASSLNWGVGEAFF
J: TRBJ1-1
D: .
V: TRBV5-4